This TCR beta chain is drawn from a study of T cells in Graves' hyperthyroidism and ophthalmopathy. The study, taken as a whole, reports: Most clonotypes that expanded in the thyroid above 0.001 also showed up in blood. Through a model of 13 V-J features, ophthalmopathy was separated from stable hyperthyroidism.

This clonotype was seen a few times. Its antigen is not identified. TCR beta CDR3 sequences were amplified from RNA transcripts. The TCR CDR3 was amplified in a first-round RT-PCR using the HTBI primer set. Using its own MiXCR run on the multiplex PCR reads, TCRdb lists one record per CDR3 protein. The sample includes 550,000 to 850,000 distinct CDR3 sequences, roughly a sixth seen only once; the top ten take 16%. Germline V gene lookup returns CDR1 SGHRS and CDR2 YFSETQ. Trimming cost V 7 bases and J 5 bases; bases outside gene matches: 7. The CDR3 extends over 15 amino acids. This TCR came from a woman between 50 and 59 years old with Graves' hyperthyroidism that later progressed to Graves' ophthalmopathy. The sample comprised blood. The rearrangement uses TRBV5-1 and TRBJ2-3, with 13 bases aligning to TRBD2. The CDR3 is CASQTSGGARDTQYF. Here the CDR3 DNA reads TGCGCCAGCCAAACTAGCGGGGGGGCTCGAGATACGCAGTATTTT.